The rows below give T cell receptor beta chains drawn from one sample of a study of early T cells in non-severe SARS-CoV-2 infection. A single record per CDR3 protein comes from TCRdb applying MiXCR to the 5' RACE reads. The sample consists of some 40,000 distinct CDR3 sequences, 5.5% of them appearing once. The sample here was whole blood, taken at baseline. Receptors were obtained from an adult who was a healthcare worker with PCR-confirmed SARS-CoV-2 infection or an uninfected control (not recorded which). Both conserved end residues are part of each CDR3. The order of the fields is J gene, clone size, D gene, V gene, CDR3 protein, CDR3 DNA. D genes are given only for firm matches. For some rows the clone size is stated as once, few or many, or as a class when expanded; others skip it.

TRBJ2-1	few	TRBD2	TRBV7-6	CASSLAGTSGGTYNEQFF	TGTGCCAGCAGCTTAGCCGGGACTAGCGGGGGGACATACAATGAGCAGTTCTTC
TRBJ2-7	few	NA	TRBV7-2	CASSPGGLSYEQYF	TGTGCCAGCAGCCCAGGGGGGTTGTCCTACGAGCAGTACTTC
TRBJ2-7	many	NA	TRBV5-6	CASSFSGLSSYEQYF	TGTGCCAGCAGCTTTTCGGGGCTTTCCTCCTACGAGCAGTACTTC
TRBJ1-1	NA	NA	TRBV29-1	CSVPNGPDTEAFF	TGCAGCGTCCCCAACGGCCCTGACACTGAAGCTTTCTTT
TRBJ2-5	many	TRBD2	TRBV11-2	CASIQTRGGTQYF	TGTGCCAGCATCCAGACCCGGGGGGGGACCCAGTACTTC
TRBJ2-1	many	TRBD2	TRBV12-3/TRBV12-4	CASSLGRETYNEQFF	TGTGCCAGCAGTTTAGGGCGGGAGACCTACAATGAGCAGTTCTTC
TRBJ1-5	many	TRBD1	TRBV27	CASRSDRGLGQPQHF	TGTGCCAGCAGGTCCGACAGGGGGTTAGGGCAGCCCCAGCATTTT
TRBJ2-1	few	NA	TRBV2	CASSDGSGDDEQFF	TGTGCCAGCAGTGACGGTAGCGGCGACGATGAGCAGTTCTTC
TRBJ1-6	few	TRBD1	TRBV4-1	CASSSPRQGANSPLHF	TGCGCCAGCAGCTCACCGCGACAGGGAGCAAATTCACCCCTCCACTTT
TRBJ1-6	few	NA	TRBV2	CASKIDARSSPLHF	TGTGCCAGCAAAATCGACGCAAGGTCTTCACCCCTCCACTTT
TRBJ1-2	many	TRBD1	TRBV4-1	CASSSRGQGFTF	TGCGCCAGCAGCTCGAGGGGACAGGGATTCACCTTC
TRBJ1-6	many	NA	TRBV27	CASSLVASTDNSPLHF	TGTGCCAGCAGTTTAGTTGCCTCAACCGATAATTCACCCCTCCACTTT
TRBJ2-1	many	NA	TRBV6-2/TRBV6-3	CASNTQKGLYNEQFF	TGTGCCAGCAATACGCAAAAGGGGCTGTACAATGAGCAGTTCTTC
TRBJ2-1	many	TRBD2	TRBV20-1	CSASHQRGNGEQFF	TGCAGTGCTTCCCATCAGCGGGGGAATGGTGAGCAGTTCTTC
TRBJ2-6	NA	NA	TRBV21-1	CASSPTRTSGANVLTF	TGTGCCAGCAGCCCCACCCGGACCTCTGGGGCCAACGTCCTGACTTTC
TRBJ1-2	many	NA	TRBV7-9	CASSHEWANYGYTF	TGTGCCAGCAGCCATGAATGGGCTAACTATGGCTACACCTTC
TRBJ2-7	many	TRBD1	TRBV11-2	CASSSYRDRGLPYEQYF	TGTGCCAGCAGCTCGTACCGGGACAGGGGGCTACCCTACGAGCAGTACTTC
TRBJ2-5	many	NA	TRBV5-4	CASSPGSSQKETQYF	TGTGCCAGCAGCCCGGGAAGCAGTCAAAAAGAGACCCAGTACTTC
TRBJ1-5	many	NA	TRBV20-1	CSAPTRAKGGNQPQHF	TGCAGTGCCCCTACGCGGGCTAAGGGGGGCAATCAGCCCCAGCATTTT
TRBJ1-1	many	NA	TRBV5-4	CASSSGEWAMNTEAFF	TGTGCCAGCAGCTCGGGGGAGTGGGCTATGAACACTGAAGCTTTCTTT
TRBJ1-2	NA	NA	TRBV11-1	CASSSGRHDGGYGYTF	TGTGCCAGCAGCTCGGGACGGCACGACGGGGGCTATGGCTACACCTTC
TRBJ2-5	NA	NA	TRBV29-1	CSAWEAETQYF	TGCAGCGCCTGGGAAGCTGAGACCCAGTACTTC
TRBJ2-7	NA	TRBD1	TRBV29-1	CSVGQGAGEQYF	TGCAGCGTTGGACAGGGGGCCGGGGAGCAGTACTTC
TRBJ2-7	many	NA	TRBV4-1	CASRSELPGLSYEQYF	TGCGCCAGCCGATCCGAGCTACCGGGACTCTCTTACGAGCAGTACTTC
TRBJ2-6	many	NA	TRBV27	CASRQLRLGANVLTF	TGTGCCAGCAGACAACTACGGCTTGGGGCCAACGTCCTGACTTTC
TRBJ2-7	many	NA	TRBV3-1	CASSHNYEQYF	TGTGCCAGCAGCCACAACTACGAGCAGTACTTC
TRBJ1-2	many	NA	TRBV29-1	CSASGYGYGYTF	TGCAGCGCGTCAGGGTACGGCTATGGCTACACCTTC
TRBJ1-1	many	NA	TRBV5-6	CASSGEAVSNTEAFF	TGTGCCAGCAGCGGGGAGGCCGTGTCGAACACTGAAGCTTTCTTT
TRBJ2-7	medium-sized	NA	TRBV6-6	CASSYIGGGEQYF	TGTGCCAGCAGTTACATTGGTGGGGGCGAGCAGTACTTC
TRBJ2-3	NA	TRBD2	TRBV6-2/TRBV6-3	CASSEETSGGPFLSTDTQYF	TGTGCCAGCAGTGAGGAGACTAGCGGGGGACCTTTTCTAAGCACAGATACGCAGTATTTT
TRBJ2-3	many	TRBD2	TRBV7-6	CASSLGFGTSGTDTQYF	TGTGCCAGCAGCCTCGGATTCGGGACTAGCGGCACAGATACGCAGTATTTT
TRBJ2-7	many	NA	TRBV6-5	CASSYVPEREGEQYF	TGTGCCAGCAGTTACGTTCCCGAAAGAGAGGGCGAGCAGTACTTC
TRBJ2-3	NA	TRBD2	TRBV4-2	CGSSPGTSGAPDTQYF	TGTGGCAGCAGCCCAGGGACTAGCGGGGCCCCAGATACGCAGTATTTT
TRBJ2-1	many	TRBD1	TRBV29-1	CSVAGAQTGAGTEQFF	TGCAGCGTTGCCGGAGCGCAAACAGGGGCCGGGACTGAGCAGTTCTTC
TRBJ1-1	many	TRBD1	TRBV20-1	CSARHRGGTTEAFF	TGCAGTGCTCGCCACAGGGGTGGAACAACTGAAGCTTTCTTT
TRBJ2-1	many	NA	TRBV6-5	CASSSIEGQFF	TGTGCCAGCAGTTCTATAGAGGGGCAGTTCTTC
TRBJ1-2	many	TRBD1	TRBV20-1	CSAIGQGNYGYTF	TGCAGTGCTATTGGACAGGGGAACTATGGCTACACCTTC
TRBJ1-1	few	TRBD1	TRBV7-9	CASSFMTGVNTEAFF	TGTGCCAGCAGCTTTATGACAGGGGTGAACACTGAAGCTTTCTTT
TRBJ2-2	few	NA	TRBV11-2	CASTFQGVAGELFF	TGTGCCAGCACCTTTCAGGGTGTGGCCGGGGAGCTGTTTTTT
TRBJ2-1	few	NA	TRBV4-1	CASSQDPANEQFF	TGCGCCAGCAGCCAAGACCCAGCTAATGAGCAGTTCTTC
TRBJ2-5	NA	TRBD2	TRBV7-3	CASSLNAGGSLRYF	TGTGCCAGCAGCTTAAACGCGGGGGGCAGCCTAAGGTACTTC
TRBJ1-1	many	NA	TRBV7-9	CASSLAGYTEAFF	TGTGCCAGCAGCTTGGCAGGATACACTGAAGCTTTCTTT
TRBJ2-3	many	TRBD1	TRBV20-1	CSALPGTGTTDTQYF	TGCAGTGCTTTACCCGGGACAGGGACGACAGATACGCAGTATTTT
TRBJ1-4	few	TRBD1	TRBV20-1	CSARGGQGGEKLFF	TGCAGTGCTAGAGGGGGACAGGGAGGTGAAAAACTGTTTTTT
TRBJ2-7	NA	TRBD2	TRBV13	CASSFNRREATHEQYF	TGTGCCAGCAGCTTCAATAGGCGGGAGGCCACCCACGAGCAGTACTTC
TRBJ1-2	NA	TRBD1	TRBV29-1	CSGVDRGGYGYTF	TGCAGCGGAGTGGACAGGGGCGGGTATGGCTACACCTTC
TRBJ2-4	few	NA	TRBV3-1	CASSQDWAPITKNIQYF	TGTGCCAGCAGCCAAGATTGGGCGCCAATAACTAAAAACATTCAGTACTTC
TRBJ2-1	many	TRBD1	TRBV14	CASSHPGQGFLRSYNEQFF	TGTGCCAGCAGCCATCCGGGACAGGGGTTCCTTCGTTCCTACAATGAGCAGTTCTTC